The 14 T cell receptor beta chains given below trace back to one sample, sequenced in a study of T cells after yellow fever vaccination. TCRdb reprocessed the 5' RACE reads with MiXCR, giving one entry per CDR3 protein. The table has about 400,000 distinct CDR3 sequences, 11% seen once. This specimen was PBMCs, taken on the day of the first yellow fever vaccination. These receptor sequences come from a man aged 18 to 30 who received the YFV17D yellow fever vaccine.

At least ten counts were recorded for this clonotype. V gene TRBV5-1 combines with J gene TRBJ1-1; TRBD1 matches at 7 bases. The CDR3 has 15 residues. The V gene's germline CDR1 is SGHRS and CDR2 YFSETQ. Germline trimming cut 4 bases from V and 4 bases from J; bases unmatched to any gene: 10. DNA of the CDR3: TGCGCCAGCAGCAGGGATGAGTCAGGGGGCACTGAAGCTTTCTTT. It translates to CASSRDESGGTEAFF.

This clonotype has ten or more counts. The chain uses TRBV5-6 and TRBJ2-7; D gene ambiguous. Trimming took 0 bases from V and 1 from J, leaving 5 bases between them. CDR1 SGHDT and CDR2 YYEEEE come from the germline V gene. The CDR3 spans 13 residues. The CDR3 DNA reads TGTGCCAGCAGCTTGGATAGGTCCTACGAGCAGTACGTC. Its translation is CASSLDRSYEQYV.

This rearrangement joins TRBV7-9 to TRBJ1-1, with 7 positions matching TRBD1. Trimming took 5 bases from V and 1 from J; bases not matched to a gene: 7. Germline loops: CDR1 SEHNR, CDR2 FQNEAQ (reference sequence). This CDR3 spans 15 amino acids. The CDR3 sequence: CASSPGQGGNTEAFF. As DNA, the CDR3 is TGTGCCAGCAGCCCCGGTCAGGGGGGGAACACTGAAGCTTTCTTT.

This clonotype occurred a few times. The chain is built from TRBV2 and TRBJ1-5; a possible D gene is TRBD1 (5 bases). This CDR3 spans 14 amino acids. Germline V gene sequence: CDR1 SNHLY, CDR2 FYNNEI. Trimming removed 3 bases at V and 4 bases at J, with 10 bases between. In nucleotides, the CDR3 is TGTGCCAGCAGTGATCGAGACAGAAATCAGCCCCAGCATTTT. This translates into CASSDRDRNQPQHF. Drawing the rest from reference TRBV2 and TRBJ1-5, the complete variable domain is EPEVTQTPSHQVTQMGQEVILRCVPISNHLYFYWYRQILGQKVEFLVSFYNNEISEKSEIFDDQFSVERPDGSNFTLKIRSTKLEDSAMYFCASSDRDRNQPQHFGDGTRLSIL.

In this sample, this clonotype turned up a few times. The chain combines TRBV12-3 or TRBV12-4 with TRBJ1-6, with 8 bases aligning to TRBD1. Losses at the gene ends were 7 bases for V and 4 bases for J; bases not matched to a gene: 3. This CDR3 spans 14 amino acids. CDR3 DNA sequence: TGTGCCAGCAAAGGACAGGGATATAATTCACCCCTCCACTTT. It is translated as CASKGQGYNSPLHF.

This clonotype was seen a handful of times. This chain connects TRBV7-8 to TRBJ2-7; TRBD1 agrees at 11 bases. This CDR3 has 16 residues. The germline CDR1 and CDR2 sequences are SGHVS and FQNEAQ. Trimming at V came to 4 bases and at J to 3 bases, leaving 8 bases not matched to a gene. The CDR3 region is CASSSGQGASLYEQYF. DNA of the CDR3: TGTGCCAGCAGCTCCGGACAGGGGGCTTCCCTCTACGAGCAGTACTTC.

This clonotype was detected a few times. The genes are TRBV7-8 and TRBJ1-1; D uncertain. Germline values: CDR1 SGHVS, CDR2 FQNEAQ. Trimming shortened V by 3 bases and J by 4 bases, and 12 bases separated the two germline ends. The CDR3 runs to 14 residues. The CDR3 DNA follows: TGTGCCAGCAGCTTCGTGGCAGGCGTCACTGAAGCTTTCTTT. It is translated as CASSFVAGVTEAFF.

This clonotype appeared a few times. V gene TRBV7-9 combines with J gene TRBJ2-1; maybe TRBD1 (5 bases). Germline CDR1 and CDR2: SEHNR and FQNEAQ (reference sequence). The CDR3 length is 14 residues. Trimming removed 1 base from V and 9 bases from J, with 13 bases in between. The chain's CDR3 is CASSLVGLPGEQFF. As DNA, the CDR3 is TGTGCCAGCAGCTTAGTGGGGCTACCCGGTGAGCAGTTCTTC.

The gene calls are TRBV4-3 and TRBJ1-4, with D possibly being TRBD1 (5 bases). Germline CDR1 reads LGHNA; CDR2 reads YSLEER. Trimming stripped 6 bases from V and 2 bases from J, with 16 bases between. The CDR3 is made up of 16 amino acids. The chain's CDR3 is CASSRTRGATNEKLFF. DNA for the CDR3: TGCGCCAGCAGTCGAACCCGTGGGGCGACTAATGAAAAACTGTTTTTT.

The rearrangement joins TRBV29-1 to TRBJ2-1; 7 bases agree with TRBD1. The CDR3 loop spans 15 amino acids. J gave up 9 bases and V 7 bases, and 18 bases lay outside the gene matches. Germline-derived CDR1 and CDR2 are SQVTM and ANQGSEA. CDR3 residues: CSAQGTGTAFTEQFF. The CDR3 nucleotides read TGCAGCGCCCAAGGGACCGGGACAGCTTTTACTGAGCAGTTCTTC.

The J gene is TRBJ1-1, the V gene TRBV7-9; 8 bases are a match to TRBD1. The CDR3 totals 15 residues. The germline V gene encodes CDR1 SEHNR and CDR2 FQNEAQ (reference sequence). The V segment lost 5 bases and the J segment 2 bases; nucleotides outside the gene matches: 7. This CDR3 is CASSRDRWRNTEAFF. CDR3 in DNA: TGTGCCAGCAGCCGGGACAGGTGGAGAAACACTGAAGCTTTCTTT.

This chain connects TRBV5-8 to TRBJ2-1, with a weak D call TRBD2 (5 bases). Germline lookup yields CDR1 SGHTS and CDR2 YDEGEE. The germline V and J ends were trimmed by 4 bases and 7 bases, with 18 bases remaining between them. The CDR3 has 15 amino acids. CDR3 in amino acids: CASSPDWTLINEQFF. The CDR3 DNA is TGTGCCAGCAGCCCGGACTGGACCCTTATAAATGAGCAGTTCTTC.

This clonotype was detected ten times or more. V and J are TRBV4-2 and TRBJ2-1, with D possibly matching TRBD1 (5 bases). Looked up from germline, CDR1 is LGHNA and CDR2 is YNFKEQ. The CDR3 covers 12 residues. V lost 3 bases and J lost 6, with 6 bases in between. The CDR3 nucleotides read TGTGCCAGCAGCCAGGGGCTCAATGAGCAGTTCTTC. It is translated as CASSQGLNEQFF.

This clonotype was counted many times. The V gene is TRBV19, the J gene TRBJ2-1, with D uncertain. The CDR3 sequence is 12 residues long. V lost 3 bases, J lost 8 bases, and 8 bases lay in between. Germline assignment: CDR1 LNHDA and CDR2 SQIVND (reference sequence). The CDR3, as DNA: TGTGCCAGTAGTATTACTTGGGATGAGCAGTTCTTC. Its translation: CASSITWDEQFF.